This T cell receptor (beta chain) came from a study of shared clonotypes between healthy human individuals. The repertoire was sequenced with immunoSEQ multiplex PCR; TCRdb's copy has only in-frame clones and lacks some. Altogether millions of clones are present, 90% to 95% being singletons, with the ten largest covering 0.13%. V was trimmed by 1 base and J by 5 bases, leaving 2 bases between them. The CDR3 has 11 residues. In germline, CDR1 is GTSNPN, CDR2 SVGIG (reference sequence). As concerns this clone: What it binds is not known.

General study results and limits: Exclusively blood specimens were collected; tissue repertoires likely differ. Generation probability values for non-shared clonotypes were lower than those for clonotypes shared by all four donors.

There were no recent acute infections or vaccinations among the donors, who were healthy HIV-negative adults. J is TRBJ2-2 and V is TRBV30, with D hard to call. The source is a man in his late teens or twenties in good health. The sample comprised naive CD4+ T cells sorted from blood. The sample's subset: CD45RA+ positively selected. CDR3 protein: CAWSATGELFF. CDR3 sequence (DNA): TGTGCCTGGAGTGCTACCGGGGAGCTGTTTTTT.